The 26 T cell receptor beta chains given below trace back to one sample, sequenced in a study of OX40 agonist ivuxolimab in advanced cancers. The table came from immunoSEQ multiplex PCR; TCRdb's copy has only in-frame clones and leaves some out. Of about 69,000 clones listed, around 90% are singletons. This material consisted of CD4+ or CD8+ T cells sorted from blood, taken in a trial of the OX40 agonist ivuxolimab. These receptors were obtained from an adult with an advanced solid tumor such as melanoma, head and neck, liver or kidney cancer.

The rearrangement uses TRBV7-2 and TRBJ2-2; TRBD2 might be the D (6 bases). There are 14 residues in the CDR3. Germline V gives CDR1 SGHTA, CDR2 FQGNSA. V dropped 2 bases and J dropped 4 bases, with 8 bases sitting between them. The CDR3 protein is CASSLRGGTGELFF. The CDR3 region has the DNA TGTGCCAGCAGCTTACGGGGAGGCACCGGGGAGCTGTTTTTT.

V usage is TRBV6-1 and J usage is TRBJ2-2; TRBD1 is a possible D gene (5 bases). This CDR3 is 13 amino acids long. Per the germline V gene, CDR1 is MNHNS and CDR2 is SASEGT. V dropped 3 bases and J dropped 5 bases, with 7 bases sitting between them. The CDR3 sequence: CASSDQGTGELFF. CDR3 DNA sequence: TGTGCCAGCAGTGACCAGGGAACCGGGGAGCTGTTTTTT.

This chain connects TRBV7-2 to TRBJ2-7, with a weak D call TRBD2 (6 bases). Trimming shortened V by 3 bases and J by 7 bases, and 13 bases separated the two germline ends. This CDR3 spans 13 amino acids. Germline values: CDR1 SGHTA, CDR2 FQGNSA. The CDR3 DNA sequence: TGTGCCAGCAGCTTTGACGGGAGTGGTGAGCAGTACTTC. Protein: CASSFDGSGEQYF.

This clone was seen a few times. CDR3 bases: TGTGCCAGCAGTGAGAGGCCCAATGAGCAGTTCTTC. This codes for CASSERPNEQFF. The rearrangement joins TRBV2 to TRBJ2-1; D gene ambiguous. The CDR3 totals 12 residues. Germline V gene sequence: CDR1 SNHLY, CDR2 FYNNEI. Between the trimmed V and J ends, which lost 3 bases and 6 bases, there was a span of 6 bases. The full variable domain, rest sourced from reference TRBV2 and TRBJ2-1, is EPEVTQTPSHQVTQMGQEVILRCVPISNHLYFYWYRQILGQKVEFLVSFYNNEISEKSEIFDDQFSVERPDGSNFTLKIRSTKLEDSAMYFCASSERPNEQFFGPGTRLTVL.

In this sample, this clone turned up once. CDR3 in amino acids: CASSPNQGARDGYTF. The DNA for the CDR3 is TGTGCCAGCTCACCGAATCAGGGGGCGCGAGATGGCTACACCTTC. The gene calls are TRBV18 and TRBJ1-2, with 8 bases lining up with TRBD1. The CDR3 extends over 15 amino acids. J was trimmed by 6 bases and V by 3 bases; bases with no gene match: 9. Germline V gene data show CDR1 as KGHSH and CDR2 as LQKENI.

This chain joins TRBV7-2 and TRBJ2-7; 12 positions match TRBD2. This CDR3 region has 15 residues. The V gene end was trimmed by 2 bases and the J gene end by 8 bases; junction bases not matched to a gene: 7. Germline assignment: CDR1 SGHTA and CDR2 FQGNSA. CDR3 region: CASSLKLAGGHKQYF. The CDR3 nucleotides read TGTGCCAGCAGCTTAAAACTAGCGGGAGGACACAAGCAGTACTTC.

The chain recombines TRBV5-4 with TRBJ2-5; D possibly corresponds to TRBD2 (6 bases). Trimming cost V 5 bases and J 2 bases, with 16 bases left between them. Per the germline V gene, CDR1 is SGHNT and CDR2 is YYREEE (reference sequence). The CDR3 is 15 amino acids. The CDR3 DNA sequence: TGTGCCAGCAGGGAGACGGGACTTGTGCAAGAGACCCAGTACTTC. Its translation: CASRETGLVQETQYF.

This rearrangement joins TRBV4-3 to TRBJ2-7; 7 nucleotides match TRBD2. This CDR3 spans 14 amino acids. Trimming cost V 1 base and J 7 bases; bases outside gene matches: 7. The germline gives CDR1 LGHNA, CDR2 YSLEER. CDR3 nucleotide sequence: TGCGCCAGCAGCCAAGGGGGCGGGAGAGGGGAGCAGTACTTC. Translated, it gives CASSQGGGRGEQYF.

The gene calls are TRBV25-1 and TRBJ2-7; maybe TRBD1 (6 bases). Germline CDR1 is MGHDK and CDR2 is SYGVNS. The CDR3 loop spans 13 amino acids. Trimming took off 5 bases at V and 4 bases at J, with 12 bases between the two ends. CDR3 sequence: CASSMGARYEQYF. CDR3 DNA sequence: TGTGCCAGCAGTATGGGGGCACGGTACGAGCAGTACTTC.

J is TRBJ2-1 and V is TRBV5-1; the D is unclear. The CDR3 spans 12 residues. V was cut by 1 base and J by 7 bases, with 6 bases left in between. Germline CDR1 reads SGHRS; CDR2 reads YFSETQ. CDR3 protein: CASSLFGNEQFF. CDR3 nucleotide sequence: TGCGCCAGCAGCTTGTTTGGAAATGAGCAGTTCTTC.

This chain connects TRBV19 to TRBJ2-5; D is undetermined. The CDR3 spans 13 residues. Germline-derived CDR1 and CDR2 are LNHDA and SQIVND (reference sequence). Trimming shortened V by 3 bases and J by 2 bases, and 7 bases separated the two germline ends. The CDR3 DNA sequence: TGTGCCAGTAGTATCCGCGGACAAGAGACCCAGTACTTC. Translated: CASSIRGQETQYF.

The chain recombines TRBV11-2 with TRBJ2-3; 7 nucleotides align to TRBD1. From germline, CDR1 is SGHAT and CDR2 FQNNGV. V lost 5 bases, J lost 5 bases, and 7 bases stayed unmatched. The CDR3 runs to 14 residues. DNA of the CDR3: TGTGCCAGCAGCCGAGGACAGGCGGTAGATACGCAGTATTTT. Its protein product is CASSRGQAVDTQYF.

In its sample, this clone was seen once. The J gene is TRBJ2-1, the V gene TRBV11-2; 9 bases are shared with TRBD1. Germline V gene data show CDR1 as SGHAT and CDR2 as FQNNGV. V lost 5 bases to trimming and J lost 16 bases; unmatched junction nucleotides: 6. This CDR3 has 11 residues. The CDR3 DNA sequence: TGTGCCAGCAGCCTTGGGACAGGGCGATTCTTC. Translation gives CASSLGTGRFF.

V is TRBV7-3 and J is TRBJ2-1; the match to TRBD2 covers 14 bases. The V segment lost 3 bases and the J segment 9 bases; nucleotides outside the gene matches: 10. This CDR3 spans 17 amino acids. The germline V gene encodes CDR1 SGHTA and CDR2 FQGTGA. The CDR3 nucleotides read TGTGCCAGCAGCTTCCCCCCCGGGACTAGCGGGAGAGGTGAGCAGTTCTTC. It specifies CASSFPPGTSGRGEQFF.

This chain uses TRBV27 with TRBJ2-7; D unresolved. V lost 6 bases and J lost 1, with 22 bases in between. Germline CDR1 reads MNHEY; CDR2 reads SMNVEV (reference sequence). This CDR3 comprises 17 residues. CDR3 sequence (DNA): TGTGCCAGCAGCCAGATACGTGTAGGGCTTACGTCCTACGAGCAGTACTTC. Translated, it gives CASSQIRVGLTSYEQYF.

The rearrangement links TRBV9 to TRBJ2-2; 8 bases map to TRBD2. The trim removed 3 bases at V and 7 bases at J, leaving 8 bases unmatched. The CDR3 runs to 15 residues. Germline loops: CDR1 SGDLS, CDR2 YYNGEE. The CDR3 protein is CASSEDGRANGELFF. CDR3 in DNA: TGTGCCAGCAGCGAGGACGGGAGGGCCAACGGGGAGCTGTTTTTT.

The chain combines TRBV7-6 with TRBJ2-3, with D perhaps being TRBD1 or TRBD2 (5 bases each). Germline values: CDR1 SGHVS, CDR2 FNYEAQ. This CDR3 is 14 amino acids long. V lost 5 bases and J lost 2, with 11 bases in between. For the CDR3, the DNA is TGTGCCAGCAGCCCCGGGGCAAACACAGATACGCAGTATTTT. As protein: CASSPGANTDTQYF.

CDR3 in amino acids: CASPQLQGAHEQYF. The CDR3 nucleotides read TGTGCCAGTCCCCAGCTACAGGGTGCCCACGAGCAGTACTTC. The chain recombines TRBV19 with TRBJ2-7, with a possible D match to TRBD1 (6 bases). V shed 8 bases and J shed 5 bases, with 19 bases lying between them. From germline, CDR1 is LNHDA and CDR2 SQIVND (reference sequence). The CDR3 totals 14 residues.

This chain links TRBV5-1 with TRBJ2-3; D uncertain. The germline CDR1 and CDR2 sequences are SGHRS and YFSETQ. With 5 bases removed from V and 1 base from J, the gap between germline ends came to 5 bases. This CDR3 has 12 residues. The CDR3, as DNA: TGCGCCAGCAGGAAGGGCACAGATACGCAGTATTTT. Translation gives CASRKGTDTQYF.

This clone is a singleton in its sample. The chain combines TRBV10-3 with TRBJ1-4, with D possibly being TRBD1 (5 bases). The V end was cut by 3 bases, the J end by 0 bases, with 8 bases between. CDR3 size: 15 residues. Germline values: CDR1 ENHRY, CDR2 SYGVKD. Written as DNA, the CDR3 is TGTGCCATCAGTGACGGGGGTGCAACTAATGAAAAACTGTTTTTT. Residues: CAISDGGATNEKLFF.

V usage is TRBV28 and J usage is TRBJ2-1, with a weak D call TRBD1 (5 bases). V lost 4 bases, J lost 5 bases, and 15 bases lay in between. The CDR3 is 15 residues long. Germline assignment: CDR1 MDHEN and CDR2 SYDVKM. CDR3 DNA: TGTGCCAGCAGTTCGCACCCTGTACAGGACAATGAGCAGTTCTTC. Translated: CASSSHPVQDNEQFF.

The rearrangement joins TRBV7-6 to TRBJ1-4, with 7 positions matching TRBD1. Germline-derived CDR1 and CDR2 are SGHVS and FNYEAQ. The CDR3 runs to 12 residues. Losses at the gene ends were 8 bases for V and 12 bases for J; bases not matched to a gene: 9. The CDR3 here is CASGNRGGELFF. The CDR3 DNA reads as TGTGCCAGCGGAAACAGGGGAGGGGAACTGTTTTTT.

The CDR3 bases are TGTGCCAGCAGCTTTCGGAGGAATGGGGAGCAGTACTTC. This gives the protein CASSFRRNGEQYF. The chain carries TRBV11-2 and TRBJ2-7; maybe TRBD2 (5 bases). The V end lost 3 bases, the J end lost 7 bases, and 13 bases lay between the germline ends. The length of the CDR3 is 13 residues. Germline values: CDR1 SGHAT, CDR2 FQNNGV.

CDR3 nucleotides: TGTGCCAGCAGCGAACAGGGGGCCTATGGCTACACCTTC. Protein product: CASSEQGAYGYTF. This chain links TRBV7-3 with TRBJ1-2, with 9 bases aligning to TRBD1. Looked up from germline, CDR1 is SGHTA and CDR2 is FQGTGA. CDR3 length equals 13 residues. V was clipped by 5 bases and J by 4 bases; unmatched bases: 2.

The gene calls are TRBV25-1 and TRBJ1-6; no definite D call. V was pared by 4 bases and J by 9 bases, with 10 bases between. Looked up from germline, CDR1 is MGHDK and CDR2 is SYGVNS. This CDR3 is built from 13 residues. CDR3 DNA: TGTGCCAGCAGTGGCCAGAGCGGTTCACCCCTCCACTTT. Translated, it gives CASSGQSGSPLHF.

The rearrangement links TRBV2 to TRBJ2-3; 11 bases match TRBD1. The CDR3 runs to 15 residues. The germline gives CDR1 SNHLY, CDR2 FYNNEI. Trimming removed 6 bases from V and 4 bases from J; junction bases left unmatched: 6. This CDR3 reads CASRRDRGGSDTQYF. The CDR3 DNA follows: TGTGCCAGCAGGAGGGACAGGGGGGGTTCAGATACGCAGTATTTT.